This TCR beta chain was identified during a study of cytomegalovirus exposure and HLA in healthy donors. Amplification used 60 Vbeta primers and 13 Jbeta primers. Generated by immunoSEQ multiplex PCR, the TCRdb table keeps only in-frame clones and is missing some. Of nearly 95,000 clones listed, 63% are singletons. The CDR3 is 18 amino acids. Germline CDR1 WNHNN, CDR2 SYGVQD (reference sequence). V shed 3 bases, J shed 0 bases, and the junction held 9 bases outside the gene matches. Comments on this clone: Its antigen remains unidentified.

Study-level findings and limits: In a later analysis, TCR beta V- and J-gene trimming showed a link to a missense DCLRE1C variant. Prediction of most subjects' HLA-A and HLA-B alleles by TCR beta sequences was reportedly accurate.

The sequence derives from a woman under 40 in good health and CMV-seronegative. The chain has TRBV10-1 and TRBJ2-1, with TRBD2 identical over 9 bases. Sample: PBMCs. The CDR3 nucleotides read TGCGCCAGCAGTGAAGGTCTAGCGGGGCCCAACTCCTACAATGAGCAGTTCTTC. Translated: CASSEGLAGPNSYNEQFF.